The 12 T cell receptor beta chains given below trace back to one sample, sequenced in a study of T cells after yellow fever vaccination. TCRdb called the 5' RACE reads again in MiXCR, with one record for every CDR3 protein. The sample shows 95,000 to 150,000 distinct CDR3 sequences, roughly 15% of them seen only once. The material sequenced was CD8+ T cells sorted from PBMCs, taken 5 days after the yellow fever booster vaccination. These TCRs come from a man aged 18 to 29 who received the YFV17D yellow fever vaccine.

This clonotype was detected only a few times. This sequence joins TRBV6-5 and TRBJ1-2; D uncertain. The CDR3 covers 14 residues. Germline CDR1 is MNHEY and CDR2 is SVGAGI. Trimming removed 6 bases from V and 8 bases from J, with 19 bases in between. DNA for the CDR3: TGTGCCAGCAGCCTCAGTCCGATTGCTTTCGGCTACACCTTC. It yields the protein CASSLSPIAFGYTF.

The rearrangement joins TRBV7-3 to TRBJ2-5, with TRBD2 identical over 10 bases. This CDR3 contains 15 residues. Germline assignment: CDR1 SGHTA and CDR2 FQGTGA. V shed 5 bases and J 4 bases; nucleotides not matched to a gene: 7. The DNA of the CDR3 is TGTGCCAGCAGCCAGACCGGGACTAGCGCAGAGACCCAGTACTTC. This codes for CASSQTGTSAETQYF.

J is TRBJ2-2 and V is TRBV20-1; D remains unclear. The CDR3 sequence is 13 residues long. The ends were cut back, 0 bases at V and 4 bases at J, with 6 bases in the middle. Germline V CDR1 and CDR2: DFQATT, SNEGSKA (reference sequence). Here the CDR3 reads CSARDYSTGELFF. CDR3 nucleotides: TGCAGTGCTAGAGATTACAGCACCGGGGAGCTGTTTTTT.

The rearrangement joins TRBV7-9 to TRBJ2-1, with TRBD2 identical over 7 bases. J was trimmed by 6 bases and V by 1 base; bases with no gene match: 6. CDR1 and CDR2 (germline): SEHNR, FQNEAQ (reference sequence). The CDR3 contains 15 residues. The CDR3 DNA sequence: TGTGCCAGCAGCTTAGTTCAGGGAGGGTCCAATGAGCAGTTCTTC. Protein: CASSLVQGGSNEQFF.

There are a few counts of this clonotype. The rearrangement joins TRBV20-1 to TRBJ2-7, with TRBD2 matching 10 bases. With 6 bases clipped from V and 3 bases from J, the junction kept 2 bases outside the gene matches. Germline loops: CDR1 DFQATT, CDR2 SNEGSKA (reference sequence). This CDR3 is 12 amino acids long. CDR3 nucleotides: TGCAGTGCAAGGACTAGCGGCTACGAGCAGTACGTC. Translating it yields CSARTSGYEQYV.

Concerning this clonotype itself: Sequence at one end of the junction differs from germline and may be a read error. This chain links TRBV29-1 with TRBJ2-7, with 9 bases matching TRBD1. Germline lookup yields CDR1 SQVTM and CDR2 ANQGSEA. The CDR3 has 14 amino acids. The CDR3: CSVQEPGQGYEQYF. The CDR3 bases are TGCAGCGTTCAAGAACCGGGACAGGGCTACGAGCAGTACTTC.

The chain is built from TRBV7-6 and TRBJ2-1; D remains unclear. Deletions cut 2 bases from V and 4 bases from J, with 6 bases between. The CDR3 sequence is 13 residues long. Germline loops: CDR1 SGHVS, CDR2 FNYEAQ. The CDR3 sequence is CASSLRNYNEQFF. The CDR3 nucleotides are TGTGCCAGCAGCTTACGCAATTACAATGAGCAGTTCTTC.

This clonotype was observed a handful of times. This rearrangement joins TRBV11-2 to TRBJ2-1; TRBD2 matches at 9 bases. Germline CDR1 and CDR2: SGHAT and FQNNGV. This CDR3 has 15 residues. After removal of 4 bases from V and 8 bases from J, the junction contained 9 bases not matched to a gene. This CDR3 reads CASSSALAGLDEQFF. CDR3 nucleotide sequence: TGTGCCAGCAGCTCAGCCCTAGCGGGGCTGGATGAGCAGTTCTTC.

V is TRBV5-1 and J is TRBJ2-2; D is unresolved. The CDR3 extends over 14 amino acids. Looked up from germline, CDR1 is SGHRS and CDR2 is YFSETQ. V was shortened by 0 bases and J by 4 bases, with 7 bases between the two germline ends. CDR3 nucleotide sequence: TGCGCCAGCAGCTTGGCCACGGGCACCGGGGAGCTGTTTTTT. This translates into CASSLATGTGELFF.

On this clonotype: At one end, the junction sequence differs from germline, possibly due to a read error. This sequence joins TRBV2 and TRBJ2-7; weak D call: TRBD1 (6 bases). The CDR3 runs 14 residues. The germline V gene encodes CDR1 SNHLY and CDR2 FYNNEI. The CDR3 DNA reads TGTGCCAGCAGTACAGGGTTTAACTCCGACGAGCAGTACTTC. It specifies CASSTGFNSDEQYF. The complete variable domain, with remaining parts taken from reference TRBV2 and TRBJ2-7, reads EPEVTQTPSHQVTQMGQEVILRCVPISNHLYFYWYRQILGQKVEFLVSFYNNEISEKSEIFDDQFSVERPDGSNFTLKIRSTKLEDSAMYFCASSTGFNSDEQYFGPGTRLTVT.

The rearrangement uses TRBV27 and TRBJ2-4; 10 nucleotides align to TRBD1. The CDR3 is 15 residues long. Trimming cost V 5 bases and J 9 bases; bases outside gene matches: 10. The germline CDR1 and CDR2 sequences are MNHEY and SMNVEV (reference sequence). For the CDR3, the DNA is TGTGCCAGCAGTCCACTGGGGACAGGGGTAACCATTCAGTACTTC. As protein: CASSPLGTGVTIQYF.

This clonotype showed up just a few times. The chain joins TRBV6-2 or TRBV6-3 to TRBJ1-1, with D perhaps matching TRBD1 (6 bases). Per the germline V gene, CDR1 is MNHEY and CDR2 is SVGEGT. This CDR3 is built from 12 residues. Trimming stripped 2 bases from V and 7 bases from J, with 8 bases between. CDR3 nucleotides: TGTGCCAGCAGTTACGGAGGGGGTGAAGCTTTCTTT. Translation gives CASSYGGGEAFF.